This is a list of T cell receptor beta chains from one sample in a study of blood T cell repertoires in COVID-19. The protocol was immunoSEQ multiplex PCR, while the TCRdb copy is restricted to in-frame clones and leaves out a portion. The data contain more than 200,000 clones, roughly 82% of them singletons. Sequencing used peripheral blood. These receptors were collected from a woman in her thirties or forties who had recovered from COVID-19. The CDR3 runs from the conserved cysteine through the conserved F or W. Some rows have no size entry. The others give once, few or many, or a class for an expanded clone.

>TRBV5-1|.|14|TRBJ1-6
CASSPGQDNSPLHF
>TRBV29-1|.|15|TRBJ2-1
CSLSTLDSPYNEQFF
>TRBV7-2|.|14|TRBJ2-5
CASSLNSGEETQYF
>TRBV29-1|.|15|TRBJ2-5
CSDQPGLAGVGTQYF
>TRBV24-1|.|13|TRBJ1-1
CATSDGKENEAFF
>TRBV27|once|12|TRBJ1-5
CASRRANQPQHF
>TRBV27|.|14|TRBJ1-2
CASSLRAANYGYTF
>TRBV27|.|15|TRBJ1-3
CASSPYDRAGNTIYF
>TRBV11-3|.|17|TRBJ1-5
CASSLAPGQGADQPQHF
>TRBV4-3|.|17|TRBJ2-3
CASSQDPSGGDTDTQYF
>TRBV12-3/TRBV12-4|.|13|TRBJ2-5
CASSLWEGETQYF
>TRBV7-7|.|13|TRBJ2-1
CASSLGQGNEQFF
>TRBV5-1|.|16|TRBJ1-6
CASSIRQGSYNSPLHF
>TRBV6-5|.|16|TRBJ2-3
CASSSPGRGHEDTQYF
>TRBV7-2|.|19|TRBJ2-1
CASSTPRTSGGAGYNEQFF
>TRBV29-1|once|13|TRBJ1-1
CSVKGQQSTEAFF
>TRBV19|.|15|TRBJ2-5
CASSFPSGGRETQYF
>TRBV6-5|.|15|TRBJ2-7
CASIDQVGQGIRQYF
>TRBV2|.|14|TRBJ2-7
CASSDLAGGHEQYF
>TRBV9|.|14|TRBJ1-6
CASSLREGGSPLHF
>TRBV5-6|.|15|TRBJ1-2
CASSLSGGVFYGYTF
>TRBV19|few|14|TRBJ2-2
CASRPGGNTGELFF
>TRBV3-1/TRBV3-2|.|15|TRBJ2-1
CASSQETGTYNEQFF
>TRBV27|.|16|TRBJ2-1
CASRGTGQGVVNEQFF
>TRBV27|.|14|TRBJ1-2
CASSLDRGRGGYTF
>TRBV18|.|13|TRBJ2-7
CASSTGDSYEQYF
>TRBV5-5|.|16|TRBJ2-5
CASSLDITSNGETQYF
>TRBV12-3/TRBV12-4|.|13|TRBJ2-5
CASSPGHWETQYF
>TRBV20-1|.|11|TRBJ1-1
CSAAGGAEAFF
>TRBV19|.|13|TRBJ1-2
CASHRTGAVGYTF
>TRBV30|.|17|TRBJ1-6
CAWSTTLFGTDNSPLHF
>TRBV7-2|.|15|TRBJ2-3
CASSPPGVTTDTQYF
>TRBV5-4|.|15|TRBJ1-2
CASSFFDRTNYGYTF
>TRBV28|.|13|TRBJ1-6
CASRDRVDSPLHF
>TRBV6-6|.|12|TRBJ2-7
CASSYSSGSHLF
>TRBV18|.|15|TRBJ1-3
CASSPNRDSGNTIYF
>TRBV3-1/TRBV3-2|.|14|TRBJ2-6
CASSQRGGANVLTF
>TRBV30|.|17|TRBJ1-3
CALNHRDRRSSGNTIYF
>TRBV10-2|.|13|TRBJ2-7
CASSESASYEQYF
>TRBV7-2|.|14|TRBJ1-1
CASSPDREIPEAFF
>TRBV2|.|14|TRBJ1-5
CASSGGGNNQPQHF
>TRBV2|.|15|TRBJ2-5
CASSEGGGALGTQYF
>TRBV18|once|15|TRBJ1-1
CASSPPTGVNTEAFF
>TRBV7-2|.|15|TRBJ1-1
CASSPQGIANTEAFF
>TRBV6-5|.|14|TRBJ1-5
CASSYSFLGATLHF
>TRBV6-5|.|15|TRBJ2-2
CASSKQTVFTGELFF
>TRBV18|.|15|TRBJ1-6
CASNDRGAYNSPLHF
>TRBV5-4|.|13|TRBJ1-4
CASSTDRGEKLFF
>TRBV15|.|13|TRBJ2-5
CATSRDLRETQYF
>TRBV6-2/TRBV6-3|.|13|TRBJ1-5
CASSRDFYQPQHF
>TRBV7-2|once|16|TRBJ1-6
CASSLLGFGGDSPLHF
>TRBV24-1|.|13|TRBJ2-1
CATSDPGGNEQFF
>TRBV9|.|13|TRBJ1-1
CASSVDTISEAFF
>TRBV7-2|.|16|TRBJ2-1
CASRPLAGGSYNEQFF